The next 18 T cell receptor beta chains were all read from a single sample in a study of T cell repertoires in MIS-A myocarditis. Assay: immunoSEQ multiplex PCR; the TCRdb copy retains only in-frame clones and omits some. The table shows some 10,000 clones, with about 89% occurring only once. The specimen was thoracic lymph node tissue obtained at autopsy. These receptors originate from a young man with fulminant myocarditis from multisystem inflammatory syndrome in adults (MIS-A) after COVID-19.

Regarding this clone: Germline and junction disagree at one end, which may indicate a read error. The gene calls are TRBV13 and TRBJ1-2; D gene uncertain. Germline CDR1 and CDR2: PRHDT and FYEKMQ (reference sequence). This CDR3 is 15 amino acids long. CDR3 DNA sequence: TGTGCCAGCAGCTTAGGAACGAGGGAAAACTACGGCTACACCTTC. This translates into CASSLGTRENYGYTF.

The rearrangement links TRBV19 to TRBJ2-1; D gene unclear. The V and J ends lost 4 bases and 4 bases respectively, with 8 bases between them. The CDR3 is made up of 13 amino acids. Germline V gene lookup returns CDR1 LNHDA and CDR2 SQIVND (reference sequence). CDR3 DNA sequence: TGTGCCAGTAGTAGGGTTAATTACAATGAGCAGTTCTTC. Translating gives CASSRVNYNEQFF.

This chain uses TRBV5-4 with TRBJ2-7; no clear D. CDR3 length equals 13 residues. V gave up 1 base and J gave up 6 bases, with 11 bases separating them. Germline V CDR1 and CDR2: SGHNT, YYREEE (reference sequence). Here the CDR3 DNA reads TGTGCCAGCAGCTTGTTCCCCGGCGGCGAGCAGTACTTC. Protein: CASSLFPGGEQYF.

The gene calls are TRBV28 and TRBJ1-2; D remains unclear. CDR1 is MDHEN, CDR2 SYDVKM, per germline. Trimming took off 2 bases at V and 5 bases at J, with 3 bases between the two ends. This CDR3 has 11 amino acids. As DNA, the CDR3 is TGTGCCAGCAGTTTACATTATGGCTACACCTTC. It specifies CASSLHYGYTF.

The rearrangement uses TRBV7-9 and TRBJ2-3; a possible D gene is TRBD2 (6 bases). The CDR3 loop spans 16 amino acids. Germline-derived CDR1 and CDR2 are SEHNR and FQNEAQ (reference sequence). Trimming stripped 7 bases from V and 0 bases from J, with 17 bases between. CDR3 in DNA: TGTGCCAGCACCCCCGCGCGGGGATCTAGCACAGATACGCAGTATTTT. Translation gives CASTPARGSSTDTQYF. The full variable domain, in which reference TRBV7-9 and TRBJ2-3 provide the parts outside the CDR3, is DTGVSQNPRHKITKRGQNVTFRCDPISEHNRLYWYRQTLGQGPEFLTYFQNEAQLEKSRLLSDRFSAERPKGSFSTLEIQRTEQGDSAMYLCASTPARGSSTDTQYFGPGTRLTVL.

V usage is TRBV7-2 and J usage is TRBJ1-2; D is unclear. The CDR3 covers 14 residues. From germline, CDR1 is SGHTA and CDR2 FQGNSA. Trimming cost V 1 base and J 7 bases, with 13 bases left between them. CDR3 coding DNA: TGTGCCAGCAGCTTAGATTGGGGAGGTGGTGGCTACACCTTC. It translates to CASSLDWGGGGYTF.

This chain joins TRBV6-6 and TRBJ1-5, with D unclear. The V and J ends lost 0 bases and 3 bases respectively, with 9 bases between them. CDR3 size: 15 residues. Germline V gene sequence: CDR1 MNHNY, CDR2 SVGAGI (reference sequence). The CDR3 spells CASSYSSSPNQPQHF. The DNA of the CDR3 is TGTGCCAGCAGTTACTCGAGTTCCCCCAATCAGCCCCAGCATTTT.

CDR3 nucleotides: TGTGCCAGTAGGTCGGGGTACGGAAACACCATATATTTT. It is translated as CASRSGYGNTIYF. The chain carries TRBV19 and TRBJ1-3; D is unclear. V was pared by 6 bases and J by 4 bases, with 10 bases between. The CDR3 is 13 amino acids. The germline gives CDR1 LNHDA, CDR2 SQIVND (reference sequence).

For the CDR3, the DNA is TGTGCCAGCTCACCCGCCACTTCCCTCACCGGGGAGCTGTTTTTT. Translation gives CASSPATSLTGELFF. V usage is TRBV18 and J usage is TRBJ2-2; D gene unclear. Germline loops: CDR1 KGHSH, CDR2 LQKENI. Trimming took off 3 bases at V and 4 bases at J, with 12 bases between the two ends. The CDR3 loop spans 15 amino acids.

This chain connects TRBV29-1 to TRBJ1-4; TRBD1 matches 7 bases. Losses at the gene ends were 6 bases for V and 6 bases for J; bases not matched to a gene: 7. The CDR3 is 13 residues long. Germline V gives CDR1 SQVTM, CDR2 ANQGSEA. The CDR3 is CSVGGQIDEKLFF. In DNA, the CDR3 is TGCAGCGTGGGGGGACAGATTGATGAAAAACTGTTTTTT.

The rearrangement links TRBV3-1 (or the pseudogene TRBV3-2) to TRBJ2-3; the match to TRBD2 covers 12 bases. The CDR3 totals 16 residues. CDR1 and CDR2 from the germline V gene are LGHDT and YNNKEL (reference sequence). Germline trimming cut 4 bases from V and 4 bases from J; bases unmatched to any gene: 6. CDR3 DNA: TGTGCCAGCAGCCGCATGACTAGCGGGGGAGCAGATACGCAGTATTTT. It translates to CASSRMTSGGADTQYF.

The chain is built from TRBV9 and TRBJ1-2; no clear D gene. The V end was cut by 4 bases, the J end by 3 bases, with 13 bases between. Germline loops: CDR1 SGDLS, CDR2 YYNGEE. The CDR3 runs to 14 residues. CDR3 DNA: TGTGCCAGCAGCCCCAGTACCGGTGACTATGGCTACACCTTC. It yields the protein CASSPSTGDYGYTF.

The J gene is TRBJ2-3, the V gene TRBV9, with TRBD2 identical over 7 bases. The CDR3 is 16 residues long. The V and J ends lost 4 bases and 1 base, in that order; junction bases with no gene match: 9. The germline CDR1 and CDR2 sequences are SGDLS and YYNGEE. CDR3 in amino acids: CASSSRGEDGTDTQYF. In nucleotides, the CDR3 is TGTGCCAGCAGCTCTCGGGGGGAGGATGGCACAGATACGCAGTATTTT.

The V gene is TRBV6-1, the J gene TRBJ1-4, with D uncertain. The germline V gene encodes CDR1 MNHNS and CDR2 SASEGT. V gave up 2 bases and J gave up 4 bases, with 11 bases separating them. The CDR3 has 15 amino acids. CDR3 amino acids: CASSEMGTLNEKLFF. CDR3 coding DNA: TGTGCCAGCAGTGAAATGGGAACTCTTAATGAAAAACTGTTTTTT.

This clone has just one count. The chain has TRBV5-4 and TRBJ1-1, with a possible D match to TRBD1 (5 bases). The germline V and J ends were trimmed by 4 bases and 1 base, with 11 bases remaining between them. The CDR3 has 14 residues. Germline V gene lookup returns CDR1 SGHNT and CDR2 YYREEE (reference sequence). CDR3 nucleotides: TGTGCCAGCAGCCGCATTCAGGGGAACACTGAAGCTTTCTTT. Protein product: CASSRIQGNTEAFF.

The V and J genes are TRBV2 and TRBJ1-2; possibly TRBD1 for D (5 bases). V was trimmed by 5 bases and J by 14 bases, leaving 30 bases between them. Germline loops: CDR1 SNHLY, CDR2 FYNNEI. The CDR3 runs to 16 residues. As DNA, the CDR3 is TGTGCCAGCAGTAAGGCGGTCGGACAAGACGTCTTTTGGTGGACCTTC. It specifies CASSKAVGQDVFWWTF.

The chain recombines TRBV7-8 with TRBJ1-2; 8 bases are shared with TRBD1. Germline lookup yields CDR1 SGHVS and CDR2 FQNEAQ. The CDR3 is 15 residues long. The trim removed 3 bases at V and 7 bases at J, leaving 10 bases unmatched. The CDR3 protein is CASSFELRGQSGYTF. CDR3 DNA sequence: TGTGCCAGCAGCTTTGAGCTCAGGGGGCAAAGTGGCTACACCTTC.

The chain is built from TRBV4-3 and TRBJ1-2; 9 bases are shared with TRBD1. In germline, CDR1 is LGHNA, CDR2 YSLEER. The V gene end was trimmed by 4 bases and the J gene end by 4 bases; junction bases not matched to a gene: 4. The CDR3 extends over 14 amino acids. CDR3 coding DNA: TGCGCCAGCAGCCTGACAGGGGGGATCTATGGCTACACCTTC. Amino acids: CASSLTGGIYGYTF.